Listed below are T cell receptor beta chains from one sample, sequenced in a study of blood T cell repertoires in COVID-19. The protocol was immunoSEQ multiplex PCR, while the TCRdb copy is restricted to in-frame clones and leaves out a portion. The profile covers over 15,000 clones, with roughly nine tenths appearing a single time and roughly a third taken by the ten largest. Sequenced: peripheral blood. These receptors were obtained from a woman older than 75 with COVID-19, enrolled during active disease. Both conserved end residues are part of each CDR3. Each record gives: J gene, D gene, V gene, CDR3 protein. D genes are given only for firm matches.

>TRBJ2-7|TRBD2|TRBV4-3
CASSQDVASGVYEQYF
>TRBJ2-2|.|TRBV18
CASSRGRQANTGELFF
>TRBJ1-2|.|TRBV5-1
CASSFDRSGAYGYTF
>TRBJ2-3|TRBD1|TRBV20-1
CSASTGVITDTQYF
>TRBJ2-5|.|TRBV7-2
CASSLFGGGETQYF
>TRBJ2-1|.|TRBV3-1/TRBV3-2
CASSQVVGGGEQFF
>TRBJ1-2|.|TRBV29-1
CSVARGLYGYTF
>TRBJ1-6|.|TRBV2
CASSGQGNSPLHF
>TRBJ2-3|TRBD2|TRBV7-2
CASSLSGGGNTDTQYF
>TRBJ1-3|.|TRBV7-9
CASSPPGLENTIYF
>TRBJ1-5|.|TRBV2
CASSEVRVYQPQHF
>TRBJ2-7|.|TRBV5-1
CASSFDRYYEQYF
>TRBJ1-1|TRBD1|TRBV4-1
CASSQDGTGAPYTEAFF
>TRBJ1-5|TRBD1|TRBV28
CATLRPGQGWDQPQHF
>TRBJ2-1|TRBD2|TRBV10-3
CAISGLASSYNEQFF
>TRBJ1-2|TRBD1|TRBV7-9
CASSLGQGTYGYTF
>TRBJ2-2|TRBD2|TRBV5-4
CASSLDPTSETNTGELFF
>TRBJ1-1|.|TRBV5-1
CASSSEQGRTEAFF
>TRBJ2-3|.|TRBV5-4
CASSLLYTDTQYF
>TRBJ1-4|.|TRBV5-5
CASSLDGATNEKLFF
>TRBJ1-2|TRBD1|TRBV5-1
CASSSSGTGTNYGYTF
>TRBJ2-3|.|TRBV7-2
CASSIRGGGSTDTQYF
>TRBJ1-6|.|TRBV9
CASSPLGTGSSPLHF
>TRBJ1-3|.|TRBV27
CASSSPGLSNTIYF
>TRBJ2-5|.|TRBV25-1
CASSAQTPSPQYF
>TRBJ1-6|.|TRBV7-8
CASSLSTGLSSPLHF
>TRBJ1-1|.|TRBV18
CASSRSQGNTEAFF
>TRBJ1-2|TRBD1|TRBV4-1
CASSPKTGWNNYGYTF
>TRBJ2-1|.|TRBV12-3/TRBV12-4
CASSLAGVDEQFF
>TRBJ1-3|.|TRBV19
CASIGGSGNTIYF
>TRBJ1-2|.|TRBV29-1
CSVESYSNYGYTF
>TRBJ1-6|.|TRBV12-5
CASGTARAGWNSPLHF
>TRBJ2-5|TRBD1|TRBV5-8
CASSSRDRGRLETQYF
>TRBJ1-2|TRBD1|TRBV15
CATSRGSDRMSSGYTF
>TRBJ1-5|TRBD1|TRBV18
CASSNSQGWNQPQHF
>TRBJ2-7|.|TRBV28
CASSFSLATYEQYF
>TRBJ2-1|.|TRBV9
CASSVVGGPYNEQFF
>TRBJ2-1|TRBD2|TRBV7-3
CASSLTPLAGGSNEQFF
>TRBJ1-5|.|TRBV6-1
CASSPIREGRAQHF
>TRBJ2-5|TRBD1|TRBV7-2
CASSPTLGRGSGTQYF
>TRBJ2-3|TRBD2|TRBV10-3
CAISEGLAGSTDTQYF
>TRBJ2-2|TRBD2|TRBV6-2/TRBV6-3
CASSYLPLAGGELFF
>TRBJ2-3|.|TRBV7-9
CASSGGVSTDTQYF
>TRBJ2-1|.|TRBV5-4
CASSFRGSYNEQFF
>TRBJ1-2|.|TRBV28
CASSLSGHRFYGYTF
>TRBJ2-7|.|TRBV10-3
CAISLTSGNHEQYF
>TRBJ2-7|.|TRBV5-1
CASSLNREGYEQYF
>TRBJ2-2|TRBD1|TRBV5-4
CASSLLTGGTGELFF